A selection of T cell receptor beta chains follows, all from one sample in a study of CD8 T cells in ankylosing spondylitis. TCRdb passed the 5' RACE reads through MiXCR, listing each CDR3 protein once. The sample holds under 950,000 distinct CDR3 sequences, about 20% seen once. Material for sequencing was blood, either unsorted or a sorted T cell fraction (not recorded which). The receptors were gathered from a male donor with ankylosing spondylitis. Each CDR3 is given with its conserved first and last residue. The D gene is left open where the match is weak. Part of the rows lack a size; the others show once, few, many or a class for expanded clones.

V gene	D gene	J gene	clone size	CDR3 DNA	CDR3 protein
TRBV29-1	.	TRBJ1-2	.	TGCAGCGTTGAAGTTAGGGGGGACGGCCCCCTTGGCTACACCTTC	CSVEVRGDGPLGYTF
TRBV4-1	.	TRBJ1-1	few	TGCGCCAGCAGCCAAGGTCCGGAAAGCACGTGGACTGAAGCTTTCTTT	CASSQGPESTWTEAFF
TRBV7-2	.	TRBJ2-2	few	TGTGCCCGATGGGACCGAAACACCGGGGAGCTGTTTTTT	CARWDRNTGELFF
TRBV5-6	TRBD2	TRBJ2-3	.	TGTGCCAGCAGCTTAATAGTCACTAGCGGGGGGTCTGATACGCAGTATTTT	CASSLIVTSGGSDTQYF
TRBV29-1	TRBD2	TRBJ2-1	.	TGCAGCGTAGGGCTAGCGGGAGGCGGAAGGGGATACAATGAGCAGTTCTTC	CSVGLAGGGRGYNEQFF
TRBV20-1	.	TRBJ1-1	many	TGCAGTGCCCGGGCGAACACTGAAGCTTTCTTT	CSARANTEAFF
TRBV12-3/TRBV12-4	TRBD1	TRBJ2-4	.	TGTGCCAGCAGTAAGGACAGGCTAGCCAAAAACATTCAGTACTTC	CASSKDRLAKNIQYF
TRBV29-1	.	TRBJ2-2	.	TGCAGCGGGAGAGCTGGCATGAACACCGGGGAGCTGTTTTTT	CSGRAGMNTGELFF
TRBV12-3/TRBV12-4	.	TRBJ2-1	few	TGTGCCAGCTCCCCCGGGGGTTCGCGAAATGAGCAGTTCTTC	CASSPGGSRNEQFF
TRBV25-1	TRBD1	TRBJ2-2	.	TGTGCCAGCACCCGGGACAGGACTACCGGGGAGCTGTTTTTT	CASTRDRTTGELFF
TRBV6-1	.	TRBJ1-5	few	TGTGCCAGCAGTGAAGCGGAGTCCCAGCATTTT	CASSEAESQHF
TRBV7-9	.	TRBJ1-2	.	TGTGCCAGCACCCGATGGGGCCAGGACTATGGCTACACCTTC	CASTRWGQDYGYTF
TRBV9	.	TRBJ2-1	.	TGTGCCAGCAGCGAGGAGGACAGCTACAATGAGCAGTTCTTC	CASSEEDSYNEQFF
TRBV6-1	TRBD2	TRBJ2-1	few	TGTGCCAGCAGTCCTGGGGCTAGCGGTTTTGAGCAGTTCTTC	CASSPGASGFEQFF
TRBV6-4	.	TRBJ2-5	.	TGTGCCAGCAGTGAGGCCCCAAAAGAGACCCAGTACTTC	CASSEAPKETQYF
TRBV3-1	TRBD2	TRBJ2-7	.	TGTGCCAGCAGCCAAAACCTACTAACTAGCGGGGAGGACGAGCAGTACTTC	CASSQNLLTSGEDEQYF
TRBV29-1	.	TRBJ1-1	.	TGCAGCGTGGCCAGTACTGAAGCTTTCTTT	CSVASTEAFF
TRBV18	TRBD2	TRBJ2-7	many	TGTGCCAGCTCACCACAGAAGGTAGCGGGTTACGAGCAGTACTTC	CASSPQKVAGYEQYF
TRBV3-1	.	TRBJ2-7	many	TGTGCCAGCAGCCAAGCTTCCGAGCAGTACTTC	CASSQASEQYF
TRBV6-1	.	TRBJ2-5	few	TGTGCCAGCAGTGAATCGGGAGAGACCCAGTACTTC	CASSESGETQYF
TRBV4-1	TRBD2	TRBJ2-7	.	TGCGCCAGCAGCCACACCGGGACTAGCTCCTACGAGCAGTACTTC	CASSHTGTSSYEQYF
TRBV14	.	TRBJ2-7	few	TGTGCCAGCAGCCAGGGCCCTCCCGGCCCCTACGAGCAGTACTTC	CASSQGPPGPYEQYF
TRBV12-3/TRBV12-4	TRBD1	TRBJ2-5	.	TGTGCCAGCAGTTTCGGACAGGCAATGTCGACCCAGTACTTC	CASSFGQAMSTQYF
TRBV20-1	TRBD1	TRBJ2-4	.	TGCAGTGCAGAGCGACAGGGGGCAGGAAACATTCAGTACTTC	CSAERQGAGNIQYF
TRBV7-6	.	TRBJ2-7	few	TGTGCCAGCAGCCCACGACAGGAGTCGCGCGAGCAGTACTTC	CASSPRQESREQYF
TRBV7-2	.	TRBJ1-5	many	TGTGCCAGCAGCTTAAATTACGGGGGTCAGCCCCAGCATTTT	CASSLNYGGQPQHF
TRBV3-1	.	TRBJ2-7	.	TGTGCCAGCAGCCAGAACGCGGTCAGCCCCTCATTC	CASSQNAVSPSF
TRBV20-1	.	TRBJ2-5	.	TGCAGTGCTAGAGATACGGGAATAGGGACAACCGAGACCCAGTACTTC	CSARDTGIGTTETQYF
TRBV4-2	TRBD1	TRBJ2-7	.	TGTGCCAGCAGCCAAGTTACAGGGGATCCCTACGAGCAGTACTTC	CASSQVTGDPYEQYF
TRBV5-6	TRBD2	TRBJ2-3	few	TGTGCCAGCAGCCAAGGACTAGCGGGGGGATACGATACGCAGTATTTT	CASSQGLAGGYDTQYF
TRBV20-1	TRBD2	TRBJ2-7	once	TGCAGTGCTAGAGAACTAGCGGGGGACTCATACTACGAGCAGTACTTC	CSARELAGDSYYEQYF
TRBV4-2	.	TRBJ2-1	many	TGTGCCAGCAGCCAAGAAACTCGGCTCTTCTCCTACAATGAGCAGTTCTTC	CASSQETRLFSYNEQFF
TRBV4-2	.	TRBJ2-7	few	TGTGCCAGCAGCCAAGAAGGCCTAGCCCTTCACGAGCAGTACTTC	CASSQEGLALHEQYF
TRBV20-1	TRBD2	TRBJ2-7	.	TGCAGTGCTCGGACTAGCGGGGGTCCCTACGAGCAGTACTTC	CSARTSGGPYEQYF
TRBV18	.	TRBJ2-1	many	TGTGCCAGCTCACCATCCAGGGAGGATGAGCAGTTCTTC	CASSPSREDEQFF
TRBV5-1	.	TRBJ2-7	few	TGCGCCAGCAGCCAGACCACAGGCCTCGTAGGATACGAGCAGTACTTC	CASSQTTGLVGYEQYF
TRBV5-5	.	TRBJ2-1	.	TGTGCCAGCAGCTTGAGGAGGCCGGATGAGCAGTTCTTC	CASSLRRPDEQFF
TRBV12-3/TRBV12-4	TRBD2	TRBJ2-3	few	TGTGCCAGCACCACTGGGCTAGCGGGGACAGATACGCAGTATTTT	CASTTGLAGTDTQYF
TRBV12-3/TRBV12-4	.	TRBJ1-2	many	TGTGCCAGCAGTTTTGAGGGAAGCTATGGCTACACCTTC	CASSFEGSYGYTF
TRBV27	TRBD1	TRBJ2-2	.	TGTGCCAGCAGTTTCTGGGACAGTCCCGGGGAGCTGTTTTTT	CASSFWDSPGELFF
TRBV18	.	TRBJ2-7	few	TGTGCCAGCTCACCACCTTTAGGGGGGGACGAGCAGTACTTC	CASSPPLGGDEQYF
TRBV7-2	TRBD1	TRBJ2-2	.	TGTGCCAGCAGGGGGGGGACAGGGGGCAACGACGGGGAGCTGTTTTTT	CASRGGTGGNDGELFF
TRBV28	.	TRBJ1-2	.	TGTGCCAGCAGTGTTGCGGCGAGAGCAACAGCCTATGGCTACACCTTC	CASSVAARATAYGYTF
TRBV7-9	TRBD1	TRBJ1-2	.	TGTGCCAGCAGCTTAGCCGGGACAGAGCCTAACTATGGCTACACCTTC	CASSLAGTEPNYGYTF
TRBV5-6	.	TRBJ1-5	few	TGTGCCAGCAGCCGAGGTTGGGGGAATCAGCCCCAGCATTTT	CASSRGWGNQPQHF
TRBV4-2	.	TRBJ2-7	few	TGTGCCAGCAGCCAAGAATCCGCAGGGGACTCCTACGAGCAGTACTTC	CASSQESAGDSYEQYF
TRBV20-1	.	TRBJ1-1	.	TGCAGTGCAAAAACGGATGGGGGAGGGAACACTGAAGCTTTCTTT	CSAKTDGGGNTEAFF
TRBV5-1	TRBD1	TRBJ2-7	.	TGCGCCAGCAGCTTGGGGACAGGGTCATCGCTCTCGAGTTTCGAGCAGTACTTC	CASSLGTGSSLSSFEQYF
TRBV29-1	.	TRBJ2-2	.	TGCAGCGTTGAAGCTGGATCGGAGACTGGTACCGGGGAGCTGTTTTTT	CSVEAGSETGTGELFF
TRBV5-5	.	TRBJ2-3	few	TGTGCCAGCAGCTTGCGTAGCGGCGCAGATACGCAGTATTTT	CASSLRSGADTQYF
TRBV12-3/TRBV12-4	TRBD1	TRBJ1-3	few	TGTGCCAGCAGGAAACAGGGGTCTGGAAACACCATATATTTT	CASRKQGSGNTIYF
TRBV7-8	.	TRBJ1-6	.	TGTGCCAGCAGCCTCAAGGCTGGGTCTTATTCACCCCTCCACTTT	CASSLKAGSYSPLHF
TRBV27	TRBD1	TRBJ2-5	few	TGTGCCAGCAGTTTATTTTCAGGGGGCAAGGAGACCCAGTACTTC	CASSLFSGGKETQYF
TRBV5-1	TRBD1	TRBJ1-1	.	TGCGCCAGCAGCTCTGGACAGGGCGGGCGGACTGAAGCTTTCTTT	CASSSGQGGRTEAFF
TRBV29-1	.	TRBJ2-3	.	TGCAGCGTGCCACGGGACCCACCCTCACTTACGCAGTATTTT	CSVPRDPPSLTQYF